This entry features one T cell receptor (beta chain) sequence. This clone was seen more than once but under ten times. Its binding antigen is unknown. The germline gene is not matched at one end of the junction; a read error may be the cause. Library preparation used the immunoSEQ multiplex PCR assay. A mixture of 60 forward primers for TCR Vbeta segments and 13 reverse primers for TCR Jbeta segments was used in the multiplex PCR. Amplification of the CDR3 region of rearranged TCR beta genes was performed with a multiplex PCR assay on genomic DNA. The amplified TCR beta libraries were sequenced on the Illumina HiSeq System as 87-base-pair reads. Concerning the study's data processing: A later analysis counted approximately 84 million unique TCR beta chains across the 650 to 700 repertoires, and 10 million to 12 million of these chains were shared by at least two donors. A nearest-neighbor algorithm error-corrected the raw reads and collapsed the reads into unique sequences, merging closely related sequences to remove PCR and sequencing errors. CDR3 sequences were aligned to IMGT reference sequences to assign V, D and J gene segments. For a sequence to be retained, at least a six-nucleotide match to both a V gene segment and a J gene segment was required. Rearrangements were classified as productive when the CDR3 lacked stop codons and remained in frame with V and J, and all other rearrangements were classified as non-productive. CDR3 was defined by IMGT convention, running from the second conserved V-encoded cysteine to the conserved J-encoded phenylalanine. Sequences without an unambiguous match to a single V gene segment were excluded from the earlier analysis of approximately 600 of the donors. In an earlier analysis of a few hundred of the donors, V segments were called functional above 56.7% productive rearrangements and were called segregating when the between-donor standard deviation exceeded 5%. To diagnose cytomegalovirus status from the catalog of TCR beta chain sequences, a statistical classification framework was built. A later analysis assigned V and J genes by comparing TCR nucleotide sequences with IMGT/GENE-DB human TR gene sequences. Using the TCRdist pipeline, a later analysis assigned CDR3 sequences along with most-parsimonious VDJ recombination scenarios. In a later analysis, every TCR beta chain was defined by the combination of its CDR3 amino acid sequence and its V-gene family, and reads without a unique V-gene family were dropped. As a way to deal with suspected cross-contamination and a sequencing artifact, a later analysis dropped over 550 nucleotide sequences that were highly shared and had low generation probability. A later analysis calculated a clonal expansion index for each public chain from normalized within-repertoire ranks of inferred template counts. In a later analysis, generation probabilities were computed with a VDJ recombination model fitted to out-of-frame rearrangements, and the resulting probabilities were checked against IGoR. In a later analysis, TCR-TCR, TCR-HLA and TCR-CMV co-occurrence was scored with hypergeometric tests, and a repertoire-size bias correction was applied to TCR pairs. False discovery rates were estimated in a later analysis by permuting HLA or CMV assignments 20 times. In a later analysis, co-occurring TCRs were grouped using DBSCAN, with TCRdist sequence similarity added in when clustering inside HLA-allele-positive subsets. Repertoires with fewer than 30,000 or more than 120,000 public chains were left out of co-occurrence clustering, as were five repertoires with anomalous nucleotide sharing. TCRdb took over this immuneACCESS table, retaining in-frame rearrangements with V and J assigned. Such tables are incomplete; in checked studies, under half of the missing clones stem from an unresolved V gene, and the remainder is unexplained. D and trimming come from the DNA, and the V and J calls and clone size come from that table. This sample lists about 94,000 clones; 7.5% to 8.5% were detected once. Under 3% of the sample belongs to the ten largest clones.

The CDR3, cysteine through phenylalanine, is 15 amino acids long. Kept here is only the CDR3 DNA, which spans 45 bases and is read in frame from base 1. CDR1 and CDR2 are drawn from the germline V gene: KGHSH, LQKENI. These data come from a study of cytomegalovirus exposure and HLA in healthy donors (dated 2017 in TCRdb). For the study in its entirety: An earlier analysis of some 600 of the donors reported around 280 Gb of sequence data and 117 million unique TCR beta sequences obtained from some 200 million T cells. Because of strong linkage in the cohort, a handful of DR-DQ haplotypes were treated as single units for association and clustering. Of the 350 to 450 genotyped donors, approximately 80% were placed in the genetic ancestry cluster associated with self-reported Caucasian donors. In the later analysis, no new phenotypic data were used to find candidate immune exposures; instead, reliance was placed on TCR beta sequences and their occurrence across donors. Every discovery cohort repertoire had been produced on one sequencing platform. Donor age, sex, ethnicity and CMV serostatus were compiled alongside the repertoire data. In addition to the first cohort of around 670 subjects, a separate validation cohort of approximately 120 different subjects was used. HLA typing covered class I and class II loci at four-digit resolution. To decide whether each TCR beta V gene segment behaved as functional or pseudogenic, an earlier analysis of some 580 of the donors relied on high-throughput TCR beta sequencing. The study was designed to test whether signatures of past pathogen exposure could be identified by cataloging public T cell receptors. In a later genetic analysis, genome-wide SNP genotypes for 398 of the 666 donors were used, and that subset was treated as a discovery cohort. The number of typed donors differed by locus: about 620-630 for A, B, C, DRB1 and DQB1; 500 to 550 for DQA1; 606 for DPA1; and 400 to 480 for DPB1. The T cell repertoires of around 730 subjects were profiled by immunosequencing and related to cytomegalovirus serostatus. Across 398 genotyped donors of the cohort, an average of approximately 240,000 unique TCR beta nucleotide sequences per donor were sequenced, and 15% to 20% of those sequences were non-productive. Approximately 300 gigabases of sequencing data and around 80 million unique TCR sequences made up an early release that covered approximately 620 HLA-typed donors. To study patterns of TCR occurrence, a later analysis re-analyzed previously published TCR beta repertoires from several hundred donors and added high-resolution HLA genotyping. High-throughput TCR immunosequencing, statistical association of individual TCRs with disease status, and machine learning were combined to predict cytomegalovirus infection status. Findings and caveats that apply to the study as a whole: Because the 87-base-pair reads could not distinguish some IMGT-functional V segments, including TRBV6-2 and TRBV6-3, those segments were excluded. CMV serostatus was the only immune exposure information available for the cohort. When HLA alleles, especially DR and DQ, strongly co-occurred, attributing TCR associations to individual alleles was difficult. The earlier analysis of some 540 of the donors excluded some 15 rarely observed V segments, including chromosome 9 orphons, because counts were too low. According to a later analysis, parvovirus B19, influenza, CMV and Epstein-Barr virus appeared linked to several top co-occurrence clusters. A further reported finding was that TCR beta sequences accurately predicted the HLA-A and HLA-B alleles for most subjects in the first cohort. Because some donors lacked HLA typing at each locus, the association tests relied only on the typed subset. In a later genetic analysis, a missense DCLRE1C variant was associated with V-gene and J-gene trimming of TCR beta chains, and the association was replicated in an independent cohort. At a false discovery rate of 0.05, a later analysis linked about 16,000 TCR beta sequences to specific HLA alleles. According to a later genetic analysis, donors in an Asian-associated ancestry cluster had fewer N-insertions in productive TCRs than the roughly 670-donor mean. Roughly uniform sequencing depth across donors was assumed in presence/absence analyses, although this assumption may not hold. Linkage disequilibrium might explain the correlated functional status among segregating V segments, but an unknown experimental factor could not be excluded. A few of the identified cytomegalovirus-associated TCR beta chains were confirmed in vitro to be specific for cytomegalovirus antigens. A cluster of highly shared sequence variants was judged likely to represent a technical artifact of the sequencing pipeline. In a later analysis, HLA-associated TCR beta chains showed more clonal expansion and lower generation probabilities than non-associated chains that were equally common. According to the authors, the approach could potentially be generalized to other disease states and immunological phenotypes. While some public TCRs were present in many individuals, most TCR sequences turned up only very rarely across donors. A later analysis found that most CMV-associated TCR beta chains appeared HLA-restricted, with HLA associations seemingly driven largely by CMV exposure. In a later analysis, TCR association rates were found to vary across HLA loci, with the most associated TCRs seen for DRB1 alleles and the fewest for HLA-C alleles. In the study, around 150 TCR beta chains were listed as associated with cytomegalovirus. The classifier was reported to diagnose cytomegalovirus status with high specificity and sensitivity in both the original and validation cohorts. An earlier analysis of approximately 540 of the donors showed that most TCR beta V segments appeared in productive rearrangements either about 90% or about 30% of the time, which broadly matched IMGT annotations. In this cohort, only TCR beta chains were sequenced, and detectable features were limited by the absence of alpha or paired-chain data.

The cohort consisted of hundreds of healthy bone marrow donors. At the time of sampling, all cohort members were nominally healthy, though unrecorded immune exposures were likely present. The donor tested CMV seronegative, placing the donor among the 352 seronegative members of the cohort. Every donor gave a peripheral blood sample, and the peripheral blood mononuclear cells from that sample were used for TCR beta sequencing. Genomic DNA was extracted from the blood cell samples with the Qiagen DNeasy Blood Extraction Kit. The sequenced material came from PBMCs. This sequence originates from a man in his fifties or sixties in good health and CMV-seronegative. The V and J segments used are TRBV18 and TRBJ2-3, with 10 bases aligning to TRBD2. The CDR3 is CASSPEAGGLAYTGF. Read as DNA, the sequence is TGTGCCAGCTCACCAGAAGCGGGGGGGCTCGCCTATACGGGTTTT.